The 25 T cell receptor beta chains below all came from one sample that was sequenced in a study of technical replicates of blood from several donors. The method was immunoSEQ multiplex PCR; TCRdb's version includes in-frame clones alone and lacks a portion of them. Of 68,000 or so clones in the sample, 85% to 95% were seen once. The sequenced sample consisted of T cells isolated from PBMCs. The receptors shown here come from a human donor in good health.

The V and J genes are TRBV7-6 and TRBJ2-6, with 9 bases aligning to TRBD1. V was clipped by 5 bases and J by 4 bases; unmatched bases: 12. The germline CDR1 and CDR2 sequences are SGHVS and FNYEAQ. The CDR3 is 18 amino acids. The CDR3: CASSQLQGALTGANVLTF. In DNA, the CDR3 is TGTGCCAGCAGCCAATTACAGGGGGCGCTGACCGGGGCCAACGTCCTGACTTTC.

This chain connects TRBV9 to TRBJ1-2; TRBD1 matches 8 bases. This CDR3 contains 12 residues. V dropped 0 bases and J dropped 8; count of bases not matched to a gene: 0. The germline CDR1 and CDR2 sequences are SGDLS and YYNGEE. CDR3 nucleotides: TGTGCCAGCAGCGTAGCAGGGGGCGGCTACACCTTC. Protein product: CASSVAGGGYTF.

This chain links TRBV11-2 with TRBJ2-5, with D possibly matching TRBD2 (6 bases). Between the trimmed V and J ends, which lost 5 bases and 1 base, there was a span of 8 bases. Germline CDR1 and CDR2: SGHAT and FQNNGV. There are 13 residues in the CDR3. Written as DNA, the CDR3 is TGTGCCAGCAGCCAGGGACTCCAAGAGACCCAGTACTTC. The encoded protein is CASSQGLQETQYF.

This chain connects TRBV6-5 to TRBJ1-2; weak D call: TRBD1 (6 bases). V was shortened by 7 bases and J by 8 bases, with 14 bases between the two germline ends. This CDR3 comprises 12 residues. Looked up from germline, CDR1 is MNHEY and CDR2 is SVGAGI. The CDR3 sequence is CASNVAGEGYTF. DNA for the CDR3: TGTGCCAGCAATGTGGCAGGGGAAGGCTACACCTTC.

V gene TRBV9 combines with J gene TRBJ2-1, with a tentative D call TRBD1 (6 bases). V was shortened by 3 bases and J by 7 bases, with 8 bases between the two germline ends. The CDR3 runs 12 residues. Germline V gene data show CDR1 as SGDLS and CDR2 as YYNGEE. CDR3 nucleotide sequence: TGTGCCAGCAGCGAACAGGGAAATGAGCAGTTCTTC. Translation: CASSEQGNEQFF.

The rearrangement links TRBV4-1 to TRBJ2-2; D perhaps matches TRBD2 (5 bases). V was shortened by 1 base and J by 3 bases, with 12 bases between the two germline ends. Germline loops: CDR1 MGHRA, CDR2 YSYEKL. This CDR3 spans 16 amino acids. The CDR3 here is CASSQVEARDTGELFF. Written as DNA, the CDR3 is TGCGCCAGCAGCCAAGTGGAGGCTCGCGACACCGGGGAGCTGTTTTTT.

J is TRBJ2-7 and V is TRBV9, with D possibly TRBD2 on 5 matching bases. Germline loops: CDR1 SGDLS, CDR2 YYNGEE. Deletions cut 0 bases from V and 4 bases from J, with 11 bases between. The CDR3 is 14 residues long. The CDR3 nucleotides are TGTGCCAGCAGCGTAGCGGGGAGTAGGTACGAGCAGTACTTC. Translating gives CASSVAGSRYEQYF.

This chain uses TRBV6-5 with TRBJ2-5, with TRBD1 identical over 8 bases. This CDR3 is built from 15 residues. Germline-derived CDR1 and CDR2 are MNHEY and SVGAGI. After removal of 2 bases from V and 5 bases from J, the junction contained 7 bases not matched to a gene. Here the CDR3 DNA reads TGTGCCAGCAGTTACGTGCACAGACAGGGGGAGACCCAGTACTTC. Translated, it gives CASSYVHRQGETQYF.

This chain connects TRBV10-3 to TRBJ2-7, with TRBD1 identical over 9 bases. Germline lookup yields CDR1 ENHRY and CDR2 SYGVKD. This CDR3 is built from 11 residues. Germline trimming cut 5 bases from V and 13 bases from J; bases unmatched to any gene: 6. CDR3 in amino acids: CAISSGTGQYF. CDR3 DNA: TGTGCCATCAGTTCCGGGACAGGGCAATACTTC.

J is TRBJ2-7 and V is TRBV29-1; D is uncertain. This CDR3 comprises 15 residues. The ends were cut back, 2 bases at V and 5 bases at J, with 19 bases in the middle. The germline gives CDR1 SQVTM, CDR2 ANQGSEA. The CDR3 nucleotides read TGCAGCGTTGAATTTTTGGCTTCCGGAGTCAACGAGCAGTACTTC. Residues: CSVEFLASGVNEQYF.

This chain uses TRBV10-3 with TRBJ2-7, with TRBD2 matching 13 bases. CDR3 length: 16 residues. Germline-derived CDR1 and CDR2 are ENHRY and SYGVKD. J was trimmed by 5 bases and V by 1 base; bases with no gene match: 5. The CDR3 nucleotides read TGTGCCATCAGTGAGTTGCGACTAGCGGGAGGCCACGAGCAGTACTTC. Translated: CAISELRLAGGHEQYF.

The chain recombines TRBV7-2 with TRBJ2-1; D gene ambiguous. Germline CDR1 reads SGHTA; CDR2 reads FQGNSA. The length of the CDR3 is 13 residues. Trimming pared 4 bases from V and 6 bases from J, leaving 10 bases between. This chain's CDR3 is CASSSSIPNEQFF. DNA for the CDR3: TGTGCCAGCAGCTCCTCTATACCCAATGAGCAGTTCTTC.

The chain uses TRBV29-1 and TRBJ2-7; D is perhaps TRBD2 (6 bases). From germline, CDR1 is SQVTM and CDR2 ANQGSEA. The length of the CDR3 is 13 residues. V was shortened by 8 bases and J by 0 bases, with 14 bases between the two germline ends. CDR3 in DNA: TGCAGCTTCTGGGGCGGGGACTCCTACGAGCAGTACTTC. As protein: CSFWGGDSYEQYF.

V is TRBV18 and J is TRBJ1-5; 7 nucleotides align to TRBD1. Germline V gives CDR1 KGHSH, CDR2 LQKENI. V shed 3 bases, J shed 4 bases, and the junction held 6 bases outside the gene matches. This CDR3 has 15 residues. The CDR3 region is CASSPTGLENQPQHF. The CDR3 nucleotides read TGTGCCAGCTCACCGACAGGGTTGGAAAATCAGCCCCAGCATTTT.

The chain joins TRBV5-8 to TRBJ2-7; D is ambiguous. The CDR3 sequence is 11 residues long. The V end was cut by 4 bases, the J end by 3 bases, with 5 bases between. CDR1 is SGHTS, CDR2 YDEGEE, per germline. CDR3 bases: TGTGCCAGCAGCCTAGTCTACGAGCAGTACTTC. This sequence encodes CASSLVYEQYF. The entire variable domain, with the rest obtained from reference TRBV5-8 and TRBJ2-7, is as follows: EAGVTQSPTHLIKTRGQQATLRCSPISGHTSVYWYQQALGLGLQFLLWYDEGEERNRGNFPPRFSGRQFPNYSSELNVNALELEDSALYLCASSLVYEQYFGPGTRLTVT.

The chain has TRBV29-1 and TRBJ2-4, with 8 bases lining up with TRBD1. After removal of 5 bases from V and 0 bases from J, the junction contained 9 bases not matched to a gene. The CDR3 extends over 16 amino acids. CDR1 and CDR2 (germline): SQVTM, ANQGSEA. The CDR3 bases are TGCAGCGTTATTCCCAATGACAGGGGAGCCAAAAACATTCAGTACTTC. Translation gives CSVIPNDRGAKNIQYF.

The sample holds one count of this clone. CDR3 amino acids: CASSPGSGDPSTDTQYF. The CDR3, as DNA: TGCGCCAGCAGCCCCGGATCAGGGGACCCTAGCACAGATACGCAGTATTTT. The gene calls are TRBV5-1 and TRBJ2-3; weak D call: TRBD1 (6 bases). Germline V CDR1 and CDR2: SGHRS, YFSETQ. This CDR3 is built from 17 residues. Trimming removed 4 bases at V and 0 bases at J, with 18 bases between.

V and J are TRBV19 and TRBJ1-1; D is uncertain. This CDR3 contains 15 residues. From germline, CDR1 is LNHDA and CDR2 SQIVND (reference sequence). Trimming left V 3 bases short and J 1 base short, with 12 bases between. The CDR3 nucleotides read TGTGCCAGTAGTATGGTAAACGAGGGGAACACTGAAGCTTTCTTT. Amino acids: CASSMVNEGNTEAFF.

J is TRBJ2-1 and V is TRBV9; unclear D gene. V shed 0 bases and J shed 12 bases, with 13 bases lying between them. The germline V gene has CDR1 SGDLS and CDR2 YYNGEE. The CDR3 runs 13 residues. The CDR3 is CASSVGAGWVQFF. Here the CDR3 DNA reads TGTGCCAGCAGCGTAGGAGCAGGTTGGGTGCAGTTCTTC.

The chain combines TRBV5-6 with TRBJ2-7, with no clear D. V was shortened by 2 bases and J by 1 base, with 13 bases between the two germline ends. The CDR3 contains 15 residues. Germline loops: CDR1 SGHDT, CDR2 YYEEEE. This CDR3 reads CASSLIRLTSYEQYF. Here the CDR3 DNA reads TGTGCCAGCAGCTTAATCCGTCTTACATCCTACGAGCAGTACTTC.

The rearrangement joins TRBV6-5 to TRBJ2-7; possible D gene TRBD1, 6 bases. CDR3 length: 15 amino acids. Germline V lookup: CDR1 MNHEY, CDR2 SVGAGI. Trimming shortened V by 0 bases and J by 8 bases, and 17 bases separated the two germline ends. The CDR3 is CASSYSSVGQRKQYF. The CDR3 DNA reads TGTGCCAGCAGTTACTCGAGTGTAGGACAGCGGAAGCAGTACTTC.

V and J are TRBV6-1 and TRBJ2-5; no reliable D call. The germline V gene has CDR1 MNHNS and CDR2 SASEGT. The CDR3 has 15 residues. The V and J ends lost 0 bases and 5 bases respectively, with 13 bases between them. CDR3 bases: TGTGCCAGCAGTGAAGCGTCCTCCTTCTACGAGACCCAGTACTTC. Its protein product is CASSEASSFYETQYF.

This chain joins TRBV10-3 and TRBJ2-1; unclear D gene. Germline CDR1 reads ENHRY; CDR2 reads SYGVKD. The CDR3 contains 13 residues. Trimming removed 10 bases at V and 1 base at J, with 11 bases between. CDR3 amino acids: CASSPRSYNEQFF. In DNA, the CDR3 is TGTGCCAGTAGTCCGAGATCCTACAATGAGCAGTTCTTC.

The chain links TRBV2 to TRBJ2-5; D may be TRBD1 (5 bases). Germline assignment: CDR1 SNHLY and CDR2 FYNNEI. The CDR3 has 14 amino acids. Trimming removed 8 bases from V and 4 bases from J, with 17 bases in between. CDR3 bases: TGTGCCAGCCCACCTCCAGGGTTCGGAGAGACCCAGTACTTC. This codes for CASPPPGFGETQYF.

The V and J genes are TRBV29-1 and TRBJ2-7, with 10 bases aligning to TRBD1. Germline assignment: CDR1 SQVTM and CDR2 ANQGSEA. The CDR3 runs to 14 residues. The V gene end was trimmed by 3 bases and the J gene end by 0 bases; junction bases not matched to a gene: 2. CDR3 residues: CSVEDRGDSYEQYF. The CDR3 bases are TGCAGCGTTGAGGACAGGGGGGACTCCTACGAGCAGTACTTC.